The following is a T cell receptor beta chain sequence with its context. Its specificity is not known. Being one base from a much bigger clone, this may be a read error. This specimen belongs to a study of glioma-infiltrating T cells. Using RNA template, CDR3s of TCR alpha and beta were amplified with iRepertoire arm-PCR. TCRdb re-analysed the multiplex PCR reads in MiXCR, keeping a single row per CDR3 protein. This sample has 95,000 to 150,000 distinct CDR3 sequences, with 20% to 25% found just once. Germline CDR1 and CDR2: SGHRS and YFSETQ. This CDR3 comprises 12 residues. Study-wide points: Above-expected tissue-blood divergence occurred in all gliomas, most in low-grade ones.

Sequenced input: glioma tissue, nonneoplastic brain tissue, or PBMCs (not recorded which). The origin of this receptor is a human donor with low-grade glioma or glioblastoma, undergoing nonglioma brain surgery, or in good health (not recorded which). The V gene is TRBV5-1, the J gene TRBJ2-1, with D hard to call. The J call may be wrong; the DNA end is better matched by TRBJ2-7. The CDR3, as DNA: TGCGCCAGCAGTGATGGGTTTTACGAGCAGTACTTC. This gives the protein CASSDGFYEQYF.